This TCR beta chain is from a study of blood T cell repertoires in COVID-19. For the study at large: COVID-19 samples from acute and convalescent phases originated in the United States, Italy and Spain.

The V gene end was trimmed by 4 bases and the J gene end by 2 bases; junction bases not matched to a gene: 9. The CDR3 spans 18 residues. Germline V lookup: CDR1 SGHVS, CDR2 FNYEAQ. This clone was seen once. In the authors' methods: Reference gene primers were amplified, and this amplification served to estimate nucleated cell counts. This table comes from immunoSEQ multiplex PCR, and its TCRdb copy is limited to in-frame clones, with some not included. D and trimming come from the DNA, and the V and J calls and clone size come from that table. Of 200,000 to 300,000 clones in the sample, about 80% were seen once.

The sequencing sample was made of peripheral blood. This TCR was sampled from a woman aged 80 or older with acute or convalescent COVID-19. The chain carries TRBV7-6 and TRBJ2-6; 9 nucleotides agree with TRBD1. This chain's CDR3 is CASSYSGQGAAGANVLTF. The DNA for the CDR3 is TGTGCCAGCAGCTACTCGGGACAGGGTGCTGCTGGGGCCAACGTCCTGACTTTC.